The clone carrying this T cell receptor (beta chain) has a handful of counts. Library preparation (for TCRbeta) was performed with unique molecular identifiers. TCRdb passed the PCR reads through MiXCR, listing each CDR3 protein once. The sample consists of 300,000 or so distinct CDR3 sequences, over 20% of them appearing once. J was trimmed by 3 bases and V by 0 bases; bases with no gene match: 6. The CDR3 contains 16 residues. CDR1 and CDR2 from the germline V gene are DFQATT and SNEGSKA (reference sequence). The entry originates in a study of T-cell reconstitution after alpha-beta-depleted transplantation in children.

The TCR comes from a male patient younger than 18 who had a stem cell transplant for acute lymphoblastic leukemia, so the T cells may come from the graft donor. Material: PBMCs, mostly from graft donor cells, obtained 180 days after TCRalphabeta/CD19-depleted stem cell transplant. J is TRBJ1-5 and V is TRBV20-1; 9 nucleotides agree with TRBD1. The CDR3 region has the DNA TGCAGTGCTAGAGATCGAGGACAGGGGAACAATCAGCCCCAGCATTTT. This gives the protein CSARDRGQGNNQPQHF.